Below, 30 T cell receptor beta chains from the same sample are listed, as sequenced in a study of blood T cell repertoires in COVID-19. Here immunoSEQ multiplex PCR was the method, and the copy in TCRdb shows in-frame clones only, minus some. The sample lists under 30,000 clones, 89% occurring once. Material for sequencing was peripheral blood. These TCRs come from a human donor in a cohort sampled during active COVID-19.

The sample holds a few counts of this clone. The CDR3 region has the DNA TGTGCCAGCTCACCATACCACAGGGCCGCGATATATAATTCACCCCTCCACTTT. Residues: CASSPYHRAAIYNSPLHF. The chain carries TRBV18 and TRBJ1-6; maybe TRBD1 (6 bases). The CDR3 is 18 residues long. CDR1 is KGHSH, CDR2 LQKENI, per germline. Trimming removed 2 bases at V and 4 bases at J, with 18 bases between.

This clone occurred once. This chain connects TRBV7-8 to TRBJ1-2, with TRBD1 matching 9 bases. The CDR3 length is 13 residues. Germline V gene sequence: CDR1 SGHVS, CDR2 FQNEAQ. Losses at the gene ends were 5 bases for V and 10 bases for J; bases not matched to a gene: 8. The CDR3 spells CASSLGQGVDYTF. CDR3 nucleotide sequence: TGTGCCAGCAGCCTGGGACAGGGAGTCGACTACACCTTC.

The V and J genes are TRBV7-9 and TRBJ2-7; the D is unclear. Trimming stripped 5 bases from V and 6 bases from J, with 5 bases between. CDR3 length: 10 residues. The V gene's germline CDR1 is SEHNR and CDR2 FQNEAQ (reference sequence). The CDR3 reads CASSPSEQYF. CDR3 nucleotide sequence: TGTGCCAGCAGCCCCTCCGAGCAGTACTTC.

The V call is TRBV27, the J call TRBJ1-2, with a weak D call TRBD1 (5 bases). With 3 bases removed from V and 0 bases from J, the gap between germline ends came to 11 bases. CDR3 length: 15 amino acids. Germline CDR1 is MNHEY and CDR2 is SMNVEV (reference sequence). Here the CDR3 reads CASSFIGGSNYGYTF. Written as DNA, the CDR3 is TGTGCCAGCAGTTTTATCGGGGGGTCTAACTATGGCTACACCTTC.

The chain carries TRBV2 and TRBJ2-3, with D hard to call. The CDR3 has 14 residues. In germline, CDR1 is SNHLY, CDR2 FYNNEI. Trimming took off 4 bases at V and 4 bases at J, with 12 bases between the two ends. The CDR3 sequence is CASSAMVSADTQYF. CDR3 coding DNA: TGTGCCAGCAGTGCTATGGTTTCGGCAGATACGCAGTATTTT. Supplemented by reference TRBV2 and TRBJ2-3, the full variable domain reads EPEVTQTPSHQVTQMGQEVILRCVPISNHLYFYWYRQILGQKVEFLVSFYNNEISEKSEIFDDQFSVERPDGSNFTLKIRSTKLEDSAMYFCASSAMVSADTQYFGPGTRLTVL.

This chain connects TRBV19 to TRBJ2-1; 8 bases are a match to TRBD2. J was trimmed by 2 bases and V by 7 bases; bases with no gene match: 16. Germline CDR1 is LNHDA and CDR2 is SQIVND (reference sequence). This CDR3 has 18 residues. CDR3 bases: TGTGCCAGTACCCACAAGAAGGAACTAGCGGACGCCTACAATGAGCAGTTCTTC. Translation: CASTHKKELADAYNEQFF.

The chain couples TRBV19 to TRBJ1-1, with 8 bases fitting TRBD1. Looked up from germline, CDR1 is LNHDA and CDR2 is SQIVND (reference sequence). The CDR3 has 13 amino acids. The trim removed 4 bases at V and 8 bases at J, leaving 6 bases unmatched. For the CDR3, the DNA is TGTGCCAGTAGTAGCCACAGGGGGGGGGAAGCTTTCTTT. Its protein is CASSSHRGGEAFF.

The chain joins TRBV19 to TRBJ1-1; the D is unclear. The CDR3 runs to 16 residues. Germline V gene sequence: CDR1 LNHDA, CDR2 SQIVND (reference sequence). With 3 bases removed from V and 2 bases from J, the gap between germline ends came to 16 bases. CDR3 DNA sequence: TGTGCCAGTAGTATTGAGAGGGTGTTGAGCAACACTGAAGCTTTCTTT. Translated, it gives CASSIERVLSNTEAFF.

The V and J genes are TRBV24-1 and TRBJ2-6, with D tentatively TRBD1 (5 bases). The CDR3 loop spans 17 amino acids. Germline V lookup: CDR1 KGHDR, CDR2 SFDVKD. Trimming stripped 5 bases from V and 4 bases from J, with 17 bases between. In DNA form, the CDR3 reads TGTGCCACCAGTGGATCGCCAGGGCGACCAGGGGCCAACGTCCTGACTTTC. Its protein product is CATSGSPGRPGANVLTF.

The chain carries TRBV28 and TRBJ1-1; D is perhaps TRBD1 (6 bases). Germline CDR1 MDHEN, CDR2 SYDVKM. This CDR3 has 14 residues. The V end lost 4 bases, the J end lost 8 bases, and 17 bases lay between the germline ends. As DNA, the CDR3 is TGTGCCAGCAGTTGGGGGGGCAGGGCCTCAGAAGCTTTCTTT. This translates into CASSWGGRASEAFF. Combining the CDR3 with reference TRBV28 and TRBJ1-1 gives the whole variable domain DVKVTQSSRYLVKRTGEKVFLECVQDMDHENMFWYRQDPGLGLRLIYFSYDVKMKEKGDIPEGYSVSREKKERFSLILESASTNQTSMYLCASSWGGRASEAFFGQGTRLTVV.

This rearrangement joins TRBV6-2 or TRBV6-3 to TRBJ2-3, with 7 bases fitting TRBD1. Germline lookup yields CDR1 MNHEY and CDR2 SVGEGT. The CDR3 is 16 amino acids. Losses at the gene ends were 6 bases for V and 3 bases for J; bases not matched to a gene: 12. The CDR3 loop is CASSPEKGARTDTQYF. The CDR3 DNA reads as TGTGCCAGCAGCCCGGAAAAGGGGGCTAGGACAGATACGCAGTATTTT.

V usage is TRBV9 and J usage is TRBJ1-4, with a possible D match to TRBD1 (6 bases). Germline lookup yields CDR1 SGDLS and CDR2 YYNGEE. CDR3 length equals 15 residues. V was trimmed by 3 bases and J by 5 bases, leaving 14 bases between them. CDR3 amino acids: CASSGMKGVNEKLFF. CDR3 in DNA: TGTGCCAGCAGCGGGATGAAGGGGGTCAATGAAAAACTGTTTTTT.

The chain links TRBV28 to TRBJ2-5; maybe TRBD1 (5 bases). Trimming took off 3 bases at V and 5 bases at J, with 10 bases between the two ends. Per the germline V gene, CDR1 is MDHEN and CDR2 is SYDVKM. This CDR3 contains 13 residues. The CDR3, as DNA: TGTGCCAGCAGTTTTTCACAGGCGGAGACCCAGTACTTC. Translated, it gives CASSFSQAETQYF.

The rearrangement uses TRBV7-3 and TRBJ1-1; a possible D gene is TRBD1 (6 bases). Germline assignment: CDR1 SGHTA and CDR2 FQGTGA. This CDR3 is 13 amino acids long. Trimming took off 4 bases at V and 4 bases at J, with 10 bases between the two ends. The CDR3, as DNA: TGTGCCAGCAGCTGGACAGCCACCACTGAAGCTTTCTTT. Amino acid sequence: CASSWTATTEAFF.

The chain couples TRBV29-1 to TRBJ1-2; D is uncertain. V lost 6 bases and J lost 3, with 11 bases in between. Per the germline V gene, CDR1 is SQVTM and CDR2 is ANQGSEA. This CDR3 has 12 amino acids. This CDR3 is CSVTDTDYGYTF. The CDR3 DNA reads TGCAGCGTAACCGACACTGACTATGGCTACACCTTC.

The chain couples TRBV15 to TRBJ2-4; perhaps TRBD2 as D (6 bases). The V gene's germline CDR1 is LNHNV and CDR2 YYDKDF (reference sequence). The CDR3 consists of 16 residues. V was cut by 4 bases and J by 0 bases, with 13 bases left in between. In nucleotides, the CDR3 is TGTGCCACCAGCACCTGGACTACCACAGCCAAAAACATTCAGTACTTC. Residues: CATSTWTTTAKNIQYF.

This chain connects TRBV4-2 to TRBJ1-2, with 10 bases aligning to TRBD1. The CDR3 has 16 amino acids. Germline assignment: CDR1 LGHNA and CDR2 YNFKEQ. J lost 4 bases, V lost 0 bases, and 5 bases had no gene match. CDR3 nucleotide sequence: TGTGCCAGCAGCCAAGATGGGACAGGGGTGTCCTATGGCTACACCTTC. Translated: CASSQDGTGVSYGYTF.

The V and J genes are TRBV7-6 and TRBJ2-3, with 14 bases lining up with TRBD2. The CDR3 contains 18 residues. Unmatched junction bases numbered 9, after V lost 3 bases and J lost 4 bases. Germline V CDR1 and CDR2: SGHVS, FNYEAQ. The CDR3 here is CASSFGLAGGPTSDTQYF. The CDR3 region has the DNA TGTGCCAGCAGCTTCGGACTAGCGGGGGGACCAACGTCAGATACGCAGTATTTT.

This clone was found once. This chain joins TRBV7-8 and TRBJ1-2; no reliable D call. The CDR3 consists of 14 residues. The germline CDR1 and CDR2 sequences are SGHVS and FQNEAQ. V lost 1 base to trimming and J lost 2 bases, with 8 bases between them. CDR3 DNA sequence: TGTGCCAGCAGCTTAGGCCACGGGAACTATGGCTACACCTTC. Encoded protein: CASSLGHGNYGYTF.

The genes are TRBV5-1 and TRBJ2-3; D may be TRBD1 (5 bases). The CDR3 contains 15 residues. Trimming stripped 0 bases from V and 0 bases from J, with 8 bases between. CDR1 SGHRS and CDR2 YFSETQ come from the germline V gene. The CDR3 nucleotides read TGCGCCAGCAGCTTGGGACAGACTAGCACAGATACGCAGTATTTT. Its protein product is CASSLGQTSTDTQYF.

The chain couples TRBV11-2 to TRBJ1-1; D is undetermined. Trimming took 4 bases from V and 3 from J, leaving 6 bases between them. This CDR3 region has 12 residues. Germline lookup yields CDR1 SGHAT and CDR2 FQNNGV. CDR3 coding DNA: TGTGCCAGCAGCTCAGTGGACACTGAAGCTTTCTTT. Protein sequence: CASSSVDTEAFF.

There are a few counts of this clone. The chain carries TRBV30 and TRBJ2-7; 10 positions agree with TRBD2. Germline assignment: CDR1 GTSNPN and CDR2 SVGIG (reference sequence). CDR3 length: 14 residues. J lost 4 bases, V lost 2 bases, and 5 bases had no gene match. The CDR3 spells CAWSSSGRRYEQYF. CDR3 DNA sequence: TGTGCCTGGAGTTCTAGCGGGAGACGGTACGAGCAGTACTTC.

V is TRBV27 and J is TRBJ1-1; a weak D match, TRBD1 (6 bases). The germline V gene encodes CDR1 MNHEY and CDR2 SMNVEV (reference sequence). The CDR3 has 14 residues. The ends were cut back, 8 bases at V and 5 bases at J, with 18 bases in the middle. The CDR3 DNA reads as TGTGCCAGCCATGAAGGGGGGGGAAAAACTGAAGCTTTCTTT. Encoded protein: CASHEGGGKTEAFF.

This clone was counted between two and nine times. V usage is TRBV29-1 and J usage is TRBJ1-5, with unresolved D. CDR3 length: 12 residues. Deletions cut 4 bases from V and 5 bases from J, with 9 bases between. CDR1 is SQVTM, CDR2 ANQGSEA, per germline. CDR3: CSVGARDQPQHF. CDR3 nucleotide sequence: TGCAGCGTTGGGGCAAGAGATCAGCCCCAGCATTTT.

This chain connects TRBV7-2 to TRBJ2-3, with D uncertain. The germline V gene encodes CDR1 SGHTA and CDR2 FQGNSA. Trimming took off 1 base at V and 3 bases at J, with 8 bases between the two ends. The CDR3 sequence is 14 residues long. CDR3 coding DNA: TGTGCCAGCAGCTTAGTGAGTAGTACAGATACGCAGTATTTT. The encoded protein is CASSLVSSTDTQYF. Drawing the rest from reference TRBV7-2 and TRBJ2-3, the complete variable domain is GAGVSQSPSNKVTEKGKDVELRCDPISGHTALYWYRQSLGQGLEFLIYFQGNSAPDKSGLPSDRFSAERTGGSVSTLTIQRTQQEDSAVYLCASSLVSSTDTQYFGPGTRLTVL.

The CDR3 reads CASSHRGLATDTQYF. DNA of the CDR3: TGTGCCAGCAGTCACAGGGGGCTCGCCACAGATACGCAGTATTTT. The chain combines TRBV6-5 with TRBJ2-3; 9 bases agree with TRBD1. The CDR3 totals 15 residues. Trimming took 5 bases from V and 2 from J; bases not matched to a gene: 5. Germline CDR1 MNHEY, CDR2 SVGAGI.

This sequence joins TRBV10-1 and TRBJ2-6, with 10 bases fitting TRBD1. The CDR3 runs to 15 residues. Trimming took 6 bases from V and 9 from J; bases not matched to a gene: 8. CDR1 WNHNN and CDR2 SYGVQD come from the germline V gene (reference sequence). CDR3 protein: CASSMDRGVDNVLTF. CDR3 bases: TGCGCCAGCAGCATGGACAGGGGGGTAGACAACGTCCTGACTTTC.

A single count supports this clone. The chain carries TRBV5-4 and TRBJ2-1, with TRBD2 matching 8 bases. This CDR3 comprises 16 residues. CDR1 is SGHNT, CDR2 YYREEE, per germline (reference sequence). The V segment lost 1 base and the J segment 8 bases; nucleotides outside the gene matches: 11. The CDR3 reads CASSLRGLAVRDEQFF. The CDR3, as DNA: TGTGCCAGCAGCTTGAGAGGACTAGCCGTTAGGGATGAGCAGTTCTTC.

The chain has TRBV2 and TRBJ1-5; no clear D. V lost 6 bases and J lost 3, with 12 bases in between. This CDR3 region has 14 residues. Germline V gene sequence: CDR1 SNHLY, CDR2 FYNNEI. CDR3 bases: TGTGCCAGCAGGGGGTGGGGAGACAATCAGCCCCAGCATTTT. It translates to CASRGWGDNQPQHF.

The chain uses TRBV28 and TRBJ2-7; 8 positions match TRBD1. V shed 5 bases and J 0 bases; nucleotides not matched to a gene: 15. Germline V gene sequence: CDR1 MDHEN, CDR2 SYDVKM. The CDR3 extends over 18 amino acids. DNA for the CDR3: TGTGCCAGCAGTGGGGCCGAGGGGGGACAGGAGGACTCCTACGAGCAGTACTTC. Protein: CASSGAEGGQEDSYEQYF.